The 27 T cell receptor beta chains below all came from one sample that was sequenced in a study of blood T cells in healthy people across ages. The use of a sample-barcoded 5' primer and a J-beta primer mix characterized a second PCR of about 7 to 12 cycles. TCRdb re-analysed the 5' RACE reads in MiXCR, keeping a single row per CDR3 protein. The data contain 1.5 million to 2 million distinct CDR3 sequences, 49% of them singletons. The sequencing sample was made of blood. The receptors shown here come from a woman aged 40 to 50 in good health.

The CDR3 reads CASSGRRGSGKDQETQYF. DNA for the CDR3: TGTGCCAGCAGTGGCCGAAGGGGGAGTGGGAAAGATCAAGAGACCCAGTACTTC. The chain is built from TRBV25-1 and TRBJ2-5; maybe TRBD1 (6 bases). Trimming removed 4 bases at V and 2 bases at J, with 23 bases between. CDR3 length: 18 residues. Germline V lookup: CDR1 MGHDK, CDR2 SYGVNS.

The V call is TRBV6-2 or TRBV6-3, the J call TRBJ1-5; TRBD1 matches 7 bases. V lost 0 bases, J lost 2 bases, and 19 bases stayed unmatched. Germline V gene data show CDR1 as MNHEY and CDR2 as SVGEGT. The CDR3 contains 21 residues. This chain's CDR3 is CASSYSTAFSGTVLGNQPQHF. In DNA form, the CDR3 reads TGTGCCAGCAGTTACTCGACGGCTTTTTCCGGGACAGTTCTGGGCAATCAGCCCCAGCATTTT.

The V gene is TRBV5-1, the J gene TRBJ2-7; 10 bases agree with TRBD2. The J call may be in error: the DNA end matches TRBJ2-5 better. Per the germline V gene, CDR1 is SGHRS and CDR2 is YFSETQ. This CDR3 has 15 amino acids. The CDR3, as DNA: TGCGCCAGCAAGGAACCTAGCGGGGGTTCAGAGACCCAGTACTTC. Translated, it gives CASKEPSGGSETQYF.

The J gene is TRBJ1-2, the V gene TRBV15; possibly TRBD1 for D (6 bases). Germline V CDR1 and CDR2: LNHNV, YYDKDF (reference sequence). The CDR3 runs to 15 residues. V was shortened by 0 bases and J by 4 bases, with 12 bases between the two germline ends. In DNA form, the CDR3 reads TGTGCCACCAGCAGAGATAACAGGGCGGTCTATGGCTACACCTTC. Protein product: CATSRDNRAVYGYTF.

This clonotype was seen more than once but under ten times. The J gene is TRBJ1-6, the V gene TRBV6-5, with D tentatively TRBD1 (6 bases). V dropped 5 bases and J dropped 6 bases, with 11 bases sitting between them. The germline V gene has CDR1 MNHEY and CDR2 SVGAGI. This CDR3 is 14 amino acids long. The CDR3 here is CASSLGTSNSPLHF. DNA of the CDR3: TGTGCCAGCAGTCTCGGGACATCTAATTCACCCCTCCACTTT.

The chain links TRBV12-3 or TRBV12-4 to TRBJ1-4, with unresolved D. With 6 bases removed from V and 6 bases from J, the gap between germline ends came to 11 bases. There are 13 residues in the CDR3. DNA of the CDR3: TGTGCCAGCAGCCCCACCCCAGATGAAAAACTGTTTTTT. This translates into CASSPTPDEKLFF.

Only a few counts were recorded for this clonotype. The V gene is TRBV3-1, the J gene TRBJ2-7; 9 nucleotides match TRBD1. The J segment lost 5 bases and the V segment lost 0 bases, leaving 8 bases of the junction unmatched. Germline V gives CDR1 LGHDT, CDR2 YNNKEL (reference sequence). This CDR3 contains 16 residues. The CDR3 spells CASSQDSWGQGHEQYF. In DNA, the CDR3 is TGTGCCAGCAGCCAAGATTCGTGGGGACAGGGCCACGAGCAGTACTTC.

Concerning this clonotype itself: The germline gene is not matched at one end of the junction; a read error may be the cause. The gene calls are TRBV6-1 and TRBJ1-2; TRBD1 might be the D (6 bases). The CDR3 extends over 17 amino acids. CDR1 and CDR2 from the germline V gene are MNHNS and SASEGT. For the CDR3, the DNA is TGTACCAGCAGGTTGACAGGCAACACTTATGCTAACTATGGCTACACCTTC. Protein sequence: CTSRLTGNTYANYGYTF.

This clonotype was picked up a small number of times. This chain connects TRBV13 to TRBJ2-5, with 8 bases aligning to TRBD1. V lost 4 bases, J lost 10 bases, and 11 bases stayed unmatched. The germline gives CDR1 PRHDT, CDR2 FYEKMQ (reference sequence). This CDR3 contains 14 residues. The CDR3: CASSYQTGDSSQYF. The CDR3 nucleotides read TGTGCCAGCAGCTATCAGACAGGGGACTCAAGCCAGTACTTC. Complete variable domain (other parts from reference TRBV13 and TRBJ2-5): AAGVIQSPRHLIKEKRETATLKCYPIPRHDTVYWYQQGPGQDPQFLISFYEKMQSDKGSIPDRFSAQQFSDYHSELNMSSLELGDSALYFCASSYQTGDSSQYFGPGTRLLVL.

The chain employs TRBV4-3 and TRBJ2-1; 7 nucleotides line up with TRBD2. The CDR3 consists of 16 residues. In germline, CDR1 is LGHNA, CDR2 YSLEER. The junction had 5 bases not matched to a gene; V was cut back by 0 bases and J by 3 bases. The CDR3 loop is CASSQDGSGDYNEQFF. As DNA, the CDR3 is TGCGCCAGCAGCCAAGATGGGAGCGGGGACTACAATGAGCAGTTCTTC.

This sequence joins TRBV15 and TRBJ2-1, with unresolved D. CDR1 is LNHNV and CDR2 is YYDKDF in the germline V gene (reference sequence). This CDR3 comprises 17 residues. Trimming took off 0 bases at V and 0 bases at J, with 12 bases between the two ends. The CDR3 here is CATSRDPVATSYNEQFF. The CDR3 DNA follows: TGTGCCACCAGCAGAGATCCAGTTGCTACCTCCTACAATGAGCAGTTCTTC.

This clonotype was detected a few times. This rearrangement joins TRBV29-1 to TRBJ1-2; TRBD1 agrees at 7 bases. The ends lost 6 bases at V and 3 bases at J; junction bases unmatched: 7. The CDR3 has 13 amino acids. The germline V gene encodes CDR1 SQVTM and CDR2 ANQGSEA. CDR3 region: CSVPGQSDYGYTF. Here the CDR3 DNA reads TGCAGCGTCCCGGGACAGTCAGACTATGGCTACACCTTC. Full variable domain (remainder filled in from reference TRBV29-1 and TRBJ1-2): SAVISQKPSRDICQRGTSLTIQCQVDSQVTMMFWYRQQPGQSLTLIATANQGSEATYESGFVIDKFPISRPNLTFSTLTVSNMSPEDSSIYLCSVPGQSDYGYTFGSGTRLTVV.

J is TRBJ2-6 and V is TRBV20-1, with D perhaps being TRBD1 or TRBD2 (5 bases each). Germline CDR1 reads DFQATT; CDR2 reads SNEGSKA (reference sequence). V lost 3 bases to trimming and J lost 0 bases, with 18 bases between them. The CDR3 loop spans 18 amino acids. The CDR3 loop reads CSARDLGPSSSGANVLTF. The CDR3 coding sequence is TGCAGTGCTAGGGATCTGGGACCCTCTAGCTCTGGGGCCAACGTCCTGACTTTC.

The chain recombines TRBV29-1 with TRBJ2-5; D possibly corresponds to TRBD1 (5 bases). Germline values: CDR1 SQVTM, CDR2 ANQGSEA. The CDR3 length is 16 residues. Trimming took off 4 bases at V and 0 bases at J, with 18 bases between the two ends. The CDR3 nucleotides read TGCAGCGTTGCCCCCCAGACAGAAAAAGACCAAGAGACCCAGTACTTC. Residues: CSVAPQTEKDQETQYF.

The chain is built from TRBV25-1 and TRBJ2-5; D may be TRBD1 or TRBD2 (6 bases each). Germline V gene lookup returns CDR1 MGHDK and CDR2 SYGVNS. Trimming removed 8 bases from V and 5 bases from J, with 15 bases in between. This CDR3 contains 13 residues. The CDR3 reads CASYGGGRETQYF. The CDR3 bases are TGTGCCAGCTATGGAGGGGGTAGGGAGACCCAGTACTTC.

The chain combines TRBV27 with TRBJ1-2; D perhaps matches TRBD1 (5 bases). V was pared by 2 bases and J by 0 bases, with 13 bases between. Germline lookup yields CDR1 MNHEY and CDR2 SMNVEV (reference sequence). This CDR3 region has 16 residues. The CDR3 region is CASSLSLQGPNYGYTF. The CDR3 nucleotides are TGTGCCAGCAGTTTAAGCTTGCAGGGACCTAACTATGGCTACACCTTC.

This sequence joins TRBV7-7 and TRBJ2-1; 8 positions agree with TRBD1. Germline V gene data show CDR1 as SSHAT and CDR2 as FNYEAQ (reference sequence). CDR3 length: 13 amino acids. The CDR3 loop reads CVSSLDRGNEQFF. CDR3 in DNA: TGTGTTAGCAGCTTAGACAGGGGAAATGAGCAGTTCTTC.

This chain connects TRBV14 to TRBJ2-3; D gene unclear. The length of the CDR3 is 14 residues. Deletions cut 4 bases from V and 5 bases from J, with 13 bases between. Germline V CDR1 and CDR2: SGHDN, FVKESK. The CDR3 sequence is CASSPAHSGDTQYF. Here the CDR3 DNA reads TGTGCCAGCAGCCCGGCCCATAGTGGAGATACGCAGTATTTT.

This clonotype was seen just once. This chain links TRBV5-1 with TRBJ2-1; tentative D call: TRBD2 (6 bases). V was clipped by 4 bases and J by 8 bases, with 16 bases between them. Germline CDR1 and CDR2: SGHRS and YFSETQ. CDR3 length: 14 amino acids. The CDR3 loop is CASSTGGGSDEQFF. CDR3 DNA: TGCGCCAGCAGCACGGGCGGAGGGTCAGATGAGCAGTTCTTC.

This clonotype was observed a handful of times. The gene calls are TRBV6-2 or TRBV6-3 and TRBJ1-2; TRBD1 might be the D (6 bases). V was cut by 4 bases and J by 7 bases, with 16 bases left in between. Germline V gives CDR1 MNHEY, CDR2 SVGEGT. This CDR3 comprises 14 residues. The CDR3 spells CASSSHDRRSGYTF. The CDR3 nucleotides are TGTGCCAGCAGTTCTCACGACAGGAGATCTGGCTACACCTTC.

This clonotype was detected a few times. The rearrangement joins TRBV12-3 or TRBV12-4 to TRBJ2-7, with D hard to call. Trimming took 0 bases from V and 3 from J, leaving 6 bases between them. The CDR3 totals 13 residues. The CDR3 sequence: CASSLAQFYEQYF. The CDR3 DNA reads as TGTGCCAGCAGTTTAGCCCAATTCTACGAGCAGTACTTC.

Details on this clonotype: The junction does not match germline at one end; this may be a read error. The chain employs TRBV18 and TRBJ2-7; maybe TRBD2 (5 bases). The germline gives CDR1 KGHSH, CDR2 LQKENI. The CDR3 has 12 residues. The CDR3 is CASAPGTYEQYF. Written as DNA, the CDR3 is TGTGCCAGCGCACCGGGGACCTACGAGCAGTACTTC.

As regards this clonotype: This may arise from a read error, as a much more abundant clone is one base away. CDR3 sequence: CASSQGDRGLDTQYF. For the CDR3, the DNA is TGCGCCAGCAGCCAAGGGGACAGGGGTTTGGATACGCAGTATTTT. The rearrangement links TRBV4-3 to TRBJ2-3, with 10 bases aligning to TRBD1. With 1 base clipped from V and 6 bases from J, the junction kept 4 bases outside the gene matches. This CDR3 contains 15 residues. Germline V gene lookup returns CDR1 LGHNA and CDR2 YSLEER.

This clonotype came up a few times. The CDR3 reads CASSLGRSTYNEQFF. The CDR3, as DNA: TGTGCCAGCAGTTTAGGGAGGAGCACCTACAATGAGCAGTTCTTC. The chain recombines TRBV12-3 or TRBV12-4 with TRBJ2-1, with D perhaps TRBD2 (5 bases). This CDR3 contains 15 residues. Trimming left V 1 base short and J 2 bases short, with 9 bases between.

This clonotype was seen a few times. The chain couples TRBV5-5 to TRBJ1-5; no clear D gene. This CDR3 region has 16 residues. Germline CDR1 and CDR2: SGHKS and YYEKEE (reference sequence). V lost 0 bases to trimming and J lost 2 bases, with 12 bases between them. CDR3 in DNA: TGTGCCAGCAGCTTGGGTACGGTAAGGGGCAATCAGCCCCAGCATTTT. Amino acids: CASSLGTVRGNQPQHF.

This clonotype has a handful of counts. The chain links TRBV5-5 to TRBJ1-2; D is perhaps TRBD1 (6 bases). The CDR3 is 14 residues long. Trimming shortened V by 5 bases and J by 7 bases, and 18 bases separated the two germline ends. Looked up from germline, CDR1 is SGHKS and CDR2 is YYEKEE (reference sequence). The CDR3 coding sequence is TGTGCCAGCAGGTCCGGGACACCTTCTGGTGGCTACACCTTC. Translation gives CASRSGTPSGGYTF.

V usage is TRBV27 and J usage is TRBJ2-3; 11 bases are a match to TRBD2. This CDR3 spans 16 amino acids. CDR1 is MNHEY, CDR2 SMNVEV, per germline (reference sequence). Trimming removed 4 bases from V and 6 bases from J; junction bases left unmatched: 9. The chain's CDR3 is CASSSPSGGLADTQYF. The CDR3 bases are TGTGCCAGCAGTTCCCCTAGCGGGGGGTTAGCCGATACGCAGTATTTT.